Following are 16 T cell receptor beta chains from one sample sequenced in a study of CD8+CD57+ T cells in acquired aplastic anemia. In patients chosen for sequencing, flow cytometry had shown CD8+CD57+ cell expansion. CDR3 and TCR beta VDJ profiling relied on genomic DNA as the template. TCRdb re-derived calls from the reads in MiXCR, one entry per CDR3 protein. The sample carries approximately 470,000 distinct CDR3 sequences, under 40% recorded once. The sequencing input was sorted CD4+, CD8+, or CD8+CD57+ T cells (not recorded which) from PBMCs. These receptors all come from a human donor with aplastic anemia.

Notes on this clonotype: A junction boundary mismatches the germline segment, possibly from a read error. This chain joins TRBV5-1 and TRBJ2-7; D may be TRBD2 (6 bases). Germline CDR1 SGHRS, CDR2 YFSETQ. The CDR3 is 14 residues long. In DNA, the CDR3 is TGCGCCAGCACCTTGTCGGGGGATCCCTACGAGCAGTACTTC. It is translated as CASTLSGDPYEQYF. The variable domain in full, completed from reference TRBV5-1 and TRBJ2-7, reads KAGVTQTPRYLIKTRGQQVTLSCSPISGHRSVSWYQQTPGQGLQFLFEYFSETQRNKGNFPGRFSGRQFSNSRSEMNVSTLELGDSALYLCASTLSGDPYEQYFGPGTRLTVT.

The table lists this clonotype with many counts. The chain links TRBV7-2 to TRBJ1-6; TRBD1 might be the D (6 bases). Trimming took 0 bases from V and 8 from J, leaving 11 bases between them. The CDR3 is 15 amino acids. CDR1 SGHTA and CDR2 FQGNSA come from the germline V gene. CDR3 coding DNA: TGTGCCAGCAGCTTAGCACAGGGTATGGATTCACCCCTCCACTTT. This gives the protein CASSLAQGMDSPLHF. The full variable domain, with the rest looked up from reference TRBV7-2 and TRBJ1-6, is GAGVSQSPSNKVTEKGKDVELRCDPISGHTALYWYRQSLGQGLEFLIYFQGNSAPDKSGLPSDRFSAERTGGSVSTLTIQRTQQEDSAVYLCASSLAQGMDSPLHFGNGTRLTVT.

On this clonotype itself: A much larger clone lies one base from this, so it may be a read error. The chain links TRBV10-3 to TRBJ1-2, with D unclear. Trimming cost V 3 bases and J 0 bases, with 2 bases left between them. Germline CDR1 reads ENHRY; CDR2 reads SYGVKD. The CDR3 totals 12 residues. The CDR3 DNA reads as TGTGCCATCAGTGAAGCTAACTATGGCTACACCTTC. This gives the protein CAISEANYGYTF.

In its sample, this clonotype was seen many times. The chain has TRBV19 and TRBJ1-1, with 7 nucleotides matching TRBD1. The V gene end was trimmed by 10 bases and the J gene end by 3 bases; junction bases not matched to a gene: 8. Germline lookup yields CDR1 LNHDA and CDR2 SQIVND (reference sequence). CDR3 length: 13 amino acids. This chain's CDR3 is CATRGGMDTEAFF. CDR3 bases: TGTGCCACAAGAGGGGGCATGGACACTGAAGCTTTCTTT.

This clonotype was found a few times. Germline and junction disagree at one end, which may indicate a read error. This chain links TRBV10-3 with TRBJ2-3; 7 nucleotides line up with TRBD2. Germline CDR1 ENHRY, CDR2 SYGVKD. CDR3 length: 15 residues. CDR3 DNA: TGTGCCAGCAGTGTCGAGCTAGCGGGCACAGATACGCAGTATTTT. It yields the protein CASSVELAGTDTQYF.

Note on this clonotype: Its ends do not fully match the called genes, so a read error is possible. In DNA form, the CDR3 reads TGCACCAGCAGCTTGAGTGGCCAGGGGACCGAGCAGTACTTC. Its translation is CTSSLSGQGTEQYF. This sequence joins TRBV5-1 and TRBJ2-7, with D possibly being TRBD1 (6 bases). This CDR3 contains 14 residues. Looked up from germline, CDR1 is SGHRS and CDR2 is YFSETQ. Full variable domain (outside the CDR3, taken from reference TRBV5-1 and TRBJ2-7): KAGVTQTPRYLIKTRGQQVTLSCSPISGHRSVSWYQQTPGQGLQFLFEYFSETQRNKGNFPGRFSGRQFSNSRSEMNVSTLELGDSALYLCTSSLSGQGTEQYFGPGTRLTVT.

In this sample, this clonotype turned up many times. The genes are TRBV29-1 and TRBJ1-4; TRBD1 is a possible D gene (5 bases). V lost 4 bases, J lost 0 bases, and 12 bases lay in between. This CDR3 is built from 15 residues. The germline CDR1 and CDR2 sequences are SQVTM and ANQGSEA. CDR3 in DNA: TGCAGCGTTGGGGGGGTACTTACAACTAATGAAAAACTGTTTTTT. This gives the protein CSVGGVLTTNEKLFF.

The J gene is TRBJ1-2, the V gene TRBV25-1; D is unclear. This CDR3 has 12 residues. V lost 4 bases and J 8 bases, leaving 11 bases between the germline ends. Germline values: CDR1 MGHDK, CDR2 SYGVNS. CDR3 sequence: CASSAPGGGYTF. The CDR3 DNA reads as TGTGCCAGCAGTGCCCCGGGTGGGGGCTACACCTTC.

This clonotype was recorded only once. CDR3 DNA: TGTGCCAGTATCCTGTCCCCCGGGATAAACACCGGGGAGCTGTTTTTT. Translation: CASILSPGINTGELFF. The gene calls are TRBV19 and TRBJ2-2; tentatively, D is TRBD2 (5 bases). Germline lookup yields CDR1 LNHDA and CDR2 SQIVND (reference sequence). The CDR3 consists of 16 residues. V lost 7 bases and J 2 bases, leaving 17 bases between the germline ends.

Details on this clonotype: This may stem from a read error, because a much larger clone lies one nucleotide away. This chain connects TRBV19 to TRBJ2-5; D possibly uses TRBD1 or TRBD2 (5 bases each). Germline V gene sequence: CDR1 LNHDA, CDR2 SQIVND (reference sequence). This CDR3 comprises 14 residues. Trimming pared 4 bases from V and 7 bases from J, leaving 16 bases between. DNA for the CDR3: TGTGCCAGTAGTAGCGACAGTAAACGGGGGACCCAGTACTTC. The encoded protein is CASSSDSKRGTQYF.

This clonotype has a single count. This rearrangement joins TRBV2 to TRBJ1-6; weak D call: TRBD1 (5 bases). CDR3 length: 15 residues. CDR1 is SNHLY and CDR2 is FYNNEI in the germline V gene. Trimming stripped 7 bases from V and 6 bases from J, with 16 bases between. The CDR3, as DNA: TGTGCCAGCAAACTAGGGCAGGGTCGTAATTCACCCCTCCACTTT. It is translated as CASKLGQGRNSPLHF.

The V call is TRBV3-1, the J call TRBJ1-4, with 7 bases that match TRBD1. The V gene end was trimmed by 3 bases and the J gene end by 7 bases; junction bases not matched to a gene: 5. This CDR3 region has 14 residues. Germline V lookup: CDR1 LGHDT, CDR2 YNNKEL (reference sequence). The CDR3 protein is CASSQAGGFEKLFF. The CDR3 DNA reads TGTGCCAGCAGCCAGGCAGGGGGATTTGAAAAACTGTTTTTT.

This clonotype turned up a few times. This sequence joins TRBV20-1 and TRBJ2-5, with 14 bases lining up with TRBD2. This CDR3 contains 15 residues. Germline CDR1 DFQATT, CDR2 SNEGSKA (reference sequence). Trimming cost V 5 bases and J 4 bases; bases outside gene matches: 6. The CDR3 sequence is CSASRGTSGRETQYF. The CDR3 nucleotides are TGCAGTGCTTCGAGGGGGACTAGCGGGAGAGAGACCCAGTACTTC.

The V gene is TRBV4-3, the J gene TRBJ1-3; TRBD1 aligns across 9 bases. The germline V gene encodes CDR1 LGHNA and CDR2 YSLEER. The J segment lost 0 bases and the V segment lost 4 bases, leaving 4 bases of the junction unmatched. The CDR3 totals 16 residues. Here the CDR3 DNA reads TGCGCCAGCAGCCGGGACAGGGTTAGCTCTGGAAACACCATATATTTT. It yields the protein CASSRDRVSSGNTIYF.

This clonotype was seen ten or more times. The rearrangement links TRBV4-3 to TRBJ1-2, with D perhaps TRBD1 (5 bases). This CDR3 has 13 amino acids. Germline CDR1 LGHNA, CDR2 YSLEER. V was clipped by 0 bases and J by 9 bases, with 11 bases between them. The CDR3 sequence is CASSQDRTRSYTF. The CDR3 DNA follows: TGCGCCAGCAGCCAAGATCGGACACGGAGCTACACCTTC.

In this sample, this clonotype turned up many times. This chain joins TRBV5-1 and TRBJ1-5; perhaps TRBD1 as D (5 bases). The germline V and J ends were trimmed by 0 bases and 7 bases, with 8 bases remaining between them. The germline V gene encodes CDR1 SGHRS and CDR2 YFSETQ. This CDR3 has 13 amino acids. The CDR3 sequence is CASSLEGEQPQHF. DNA for the CDR3: TGCGCCAGCAGCTTGGAAGGGGAGCAGCCCCAGCATTTT.